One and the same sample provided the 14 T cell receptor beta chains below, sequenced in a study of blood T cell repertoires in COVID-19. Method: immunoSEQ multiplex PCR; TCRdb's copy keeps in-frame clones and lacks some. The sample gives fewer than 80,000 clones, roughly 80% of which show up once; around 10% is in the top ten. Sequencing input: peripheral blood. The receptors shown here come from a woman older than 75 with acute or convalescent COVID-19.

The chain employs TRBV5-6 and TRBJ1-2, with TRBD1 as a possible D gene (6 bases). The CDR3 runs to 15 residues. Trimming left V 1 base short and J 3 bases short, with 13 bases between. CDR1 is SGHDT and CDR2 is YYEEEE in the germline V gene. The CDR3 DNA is TGTGCCAGCAGCTTGAAGGACAGAATATACTATGGCTACACCTTC. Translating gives CASSLKDRIYYGYTF.

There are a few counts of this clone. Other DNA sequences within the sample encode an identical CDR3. CDR3 nucleotide sequence: TGTGCCACCAGCTCCCGGGACAGTAGCACAGATACGCAGTATTTT. It encodes CATSSRDSSTDTQYF. This chain joins TRBV15 and TRBJ2-3; 7 bases are a match to TRBD1. Trimming removed 5 bases from V and 0 bases from J; junction bases left unmatched: 5. This CDR3 comprises 15 residues. CDR1 LNHNV and CDR2 YYDKDF come from the germline V gene (reference sequence).

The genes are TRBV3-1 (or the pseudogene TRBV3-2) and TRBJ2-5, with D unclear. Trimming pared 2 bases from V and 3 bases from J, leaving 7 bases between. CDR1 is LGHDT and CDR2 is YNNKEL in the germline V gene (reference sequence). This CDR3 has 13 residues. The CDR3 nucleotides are TGTGCCAGCAGCCAATCACGAGAAGAGACCCAGTACTTC. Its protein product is CASSQSREETQYF.

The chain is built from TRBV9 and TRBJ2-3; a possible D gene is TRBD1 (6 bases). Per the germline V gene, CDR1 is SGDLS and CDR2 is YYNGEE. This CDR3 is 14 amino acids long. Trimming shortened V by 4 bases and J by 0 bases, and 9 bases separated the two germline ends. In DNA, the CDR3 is TGTGCCAGCAGCACACAGGGAAGCACAGATACGCAGTATTTT. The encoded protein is CASSTQGSTDTQYF.

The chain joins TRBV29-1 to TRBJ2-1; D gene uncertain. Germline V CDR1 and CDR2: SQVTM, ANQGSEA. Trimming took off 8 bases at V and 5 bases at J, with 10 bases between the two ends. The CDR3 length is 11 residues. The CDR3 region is CSINRNNEQFF. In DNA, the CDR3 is TGCAGCATAAATAGAAACAATGAGCAGTTCTTC.

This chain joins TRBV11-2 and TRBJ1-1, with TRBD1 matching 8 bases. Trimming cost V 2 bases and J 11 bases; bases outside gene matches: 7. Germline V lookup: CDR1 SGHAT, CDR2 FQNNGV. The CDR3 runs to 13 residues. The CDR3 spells CASSLRQGIWAFF. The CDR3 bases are TGTGCCAGCAGCTTACGACAGGGGATCTGGGCTTTCTTT.

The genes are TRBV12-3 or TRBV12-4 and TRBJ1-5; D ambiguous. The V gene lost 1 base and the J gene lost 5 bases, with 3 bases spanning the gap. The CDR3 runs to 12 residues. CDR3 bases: TGTGCCAGCAGTTTAGTCGATCAGCCCCAGCATTTT. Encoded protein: CASSLVDQPQHF.

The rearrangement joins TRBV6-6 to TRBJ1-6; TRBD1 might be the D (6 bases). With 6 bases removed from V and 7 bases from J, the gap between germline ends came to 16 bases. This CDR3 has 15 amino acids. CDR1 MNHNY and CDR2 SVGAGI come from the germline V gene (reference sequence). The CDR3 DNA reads TGTGCCAGCAGAGATACAGGGCGTCCAAATTCACCCCTCCACTTT. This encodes CASRDTGRPNSPLHF.

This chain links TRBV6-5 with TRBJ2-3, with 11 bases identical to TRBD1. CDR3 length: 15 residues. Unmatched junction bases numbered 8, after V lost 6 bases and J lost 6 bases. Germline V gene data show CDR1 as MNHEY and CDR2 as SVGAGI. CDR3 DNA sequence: TGTGCCAGCAGACCCGGGACAGGGGGACTTGATACGCAGTATTTT. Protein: CASRPGTGGLDTQYF.

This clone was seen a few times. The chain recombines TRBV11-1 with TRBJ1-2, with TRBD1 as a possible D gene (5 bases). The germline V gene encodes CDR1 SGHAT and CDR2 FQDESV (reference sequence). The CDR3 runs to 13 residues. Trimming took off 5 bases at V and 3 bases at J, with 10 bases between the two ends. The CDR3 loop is CASSPGQDYGYTF. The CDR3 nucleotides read TGTGCCAGCAGCCCCGGACAAGACTATGGCTACACCTTC.

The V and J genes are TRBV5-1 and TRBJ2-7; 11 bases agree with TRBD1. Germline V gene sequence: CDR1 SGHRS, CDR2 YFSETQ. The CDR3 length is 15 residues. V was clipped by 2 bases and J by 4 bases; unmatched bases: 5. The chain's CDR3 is CASSLLDRGQYEQYF. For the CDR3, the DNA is TGCGCCAGCAGCTTACTGGACAGGGGGCAGTACGAGCAGTACTTC.

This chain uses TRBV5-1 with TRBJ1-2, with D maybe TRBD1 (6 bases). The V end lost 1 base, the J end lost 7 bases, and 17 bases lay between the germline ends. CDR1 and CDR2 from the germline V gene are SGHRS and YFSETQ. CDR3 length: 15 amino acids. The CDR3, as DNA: TGCGCCAGCAGCTTGTTGACAGGAACTACGGGTGGCTACACCTTC. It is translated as CASSLLTGTTGGYTF. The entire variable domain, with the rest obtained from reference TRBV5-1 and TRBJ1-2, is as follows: KAGVTQTPRYLIKTRGQQVTLSCSPISGHRSVSWYQQTPGQGLQFLFEYFSETQRNKGNFPGRFSGRQFSNSRSEMNVSTLELGDSALYLCASSLLTGTTGGYTFGSGTRLTVV.

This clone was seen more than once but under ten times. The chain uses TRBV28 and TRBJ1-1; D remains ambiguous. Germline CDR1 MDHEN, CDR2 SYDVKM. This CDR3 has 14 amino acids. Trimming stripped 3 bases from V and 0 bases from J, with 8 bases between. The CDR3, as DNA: TGTGCCAGCAGTTTGGAGGAGCTGAACACTGAAGCTTTCTTT. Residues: CASSLEELNTEAFF.

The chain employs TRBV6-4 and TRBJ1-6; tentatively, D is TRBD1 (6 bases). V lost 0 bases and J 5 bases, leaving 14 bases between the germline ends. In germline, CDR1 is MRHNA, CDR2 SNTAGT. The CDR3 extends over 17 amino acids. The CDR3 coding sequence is TGTGCCAGCAGTGACTCAGAACAGGGCTTGAATAATTCACCCCTCCACTTT. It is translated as CASSDSEQGLNNSPLHF.